This T cell receptor beta chain was obtained from a study of T cell responses to AZD1222 COVID-19 vaccine. Germline assignment: CDR1 MNHNY and CDR2 SVGAGI (reference sequence). Trimming removed 0 bases from V and 0 bases from J, with 11 bases in between. CDR3 length equals 16 residues. Profiled with immunoSEQ multiplex PCR; TCRdb holds only in-frame clones, not every one. Seen here are approximately 130,000 clones, roughly 93% observed once, and the top ten hold about 1%. This specimen was peripheral blood, taken on day 0 of AZD1222 vaccination. This clonotype was sampled from an adult in good health. The J gene is TRBJ1-1, the V gene TRBV6-6; D is ambiguous. The CDR3 nucleotides are TGTGCCAGCAGTTACTCCCCGTCGCAGATGAACACTGAAGCTTTCTTT. This codes for CASSYSPSQMNTEAFF.